Following are 20 T cell receptor beta chains from one sample sequenced in a study of blood T cells in healthy people across ages. The second PCR ran roughly 7 to 12 cycles with a sample-barcoded 5' primer and J-beta primers. TCRdb re-analysed the 5' RACE reads in MiXCR, keeping a single row per CDR3 protein. The table lists 1.5 million to 2 million distinct CDR3 sequences, 49% of them singletons. Sequencing was done on a sample of blood. Receptors were obtained from a woman between 40 and 55 years old in good health.

The chain carries TRBV24-1 and TRBJ2-7; 8 bases line up with TRBD1. The junction had 9 bases not matched to a gene; V was cut back by 5 bases and J by 4 bases. The CDR3 loop spans 15 amino acids. Germline CDR1 KGHDR, CDR2 SFDVKD. The CDR3 DNA reads as TGTGCCACCAGTGCCTCCGGGACAGGTTTTTACGAGCAGTACTTC. The encoded protein is CATSASGTGFYEQYF.

This clonotype occurred a few times. V gene TRBV7-2 combines with J gene TRBJ1-2, with TRBD1 as a possible D gene (6 bases). Between the trimmed V and J ends, which lost 0 bases and 7 bases, there was a span of 12 bases. Germline CDR1 and CDR2: SGHTA and FQGNSA. This CDR3 spans 14 amino acids. The CDR3 DNA follows: TGTGCCAGCAGCTTAGCACGGACAGTTCGTGGCTACACCTTC. This encodes CASSLARTVRGYTF.

The rearrangement joins TRBV10-2 to TRBJ2-5; the match to TRBD2 covers 14 bases. This CDR3 has 17 amino acids. With 3 bases clipped from V and 11 bases from J, the junction kept 14 bases outside the gene matches. CDR1 WSHSY and CDR2 SAAADI come from the germline V gene. CDR3 in amino acids: CASSDHRTSGGYNEQYF. The CDR3 DNA reads as TGCGCCAGCAGTGATCACCGGACTAGCGGGGGGTACAATGAGCAGTACTTC.

This clonotype is a singleton in its sample. The chain carries TRBV2 and TRBJ1-5; D may be TRBD1 (5 bases). V was pared by 6 bases and J by 4 bases, with 16 bases between. Germline values: CDR1 SNHLY, CDR2 FYNNEI. This CDR3 region has 15 residues. The CDR3 sequence: CASSKGQRQNQPQHF. The DNA for the CDR3 is TGTGCCAGCAGCAAAGGGCAGAGACAGAATCAGCCCCAGCATTTT.

This clonotype was seen just once. The chain uses TRBV20-1 and TRBJ2-1; D is perhaps TRBD2 (6 bases). The J call is uncertain, as TRBJ2-7 better fits the DNA end. The CDR3 runs 15 residues. The V gene's germline CDR1 is DFQATT and CDR2 SNEGSKA (reference sequence). The CDR3 bases are TGCAGTGCTAGCGGGGGTTCAAGCTCCTACAATGAGCAGTACTTC. Protein: CSASGGSSSYNEQYF.

The rearrangement links TRBV11-2 to TRBJ2-5; D remains ambiguous. V gave up 1 base and J gave up 13 bases, with 13 bases separating them. Per germline, CDR1 SGHAT and CDR2 FQNNGV. CDR3 length equals 12 residues. The CDR3 here is CASSLADNERYF. CDR3 sequence (DNA): TGTGCCAGCAGCTTAGCAGACAATGAGCGGTACTTC.

CDR3 bases: TGCGCCAGCAGTGCCAAGGTTCCCTACAAGCAGTACTTC. It encodes CASSAKVPYKQYF. The chain recombines TRBV10-1 with TRBJ2-4; D is undetermined. CDR3 length: 13 amino acids. V lost 4 bases and J 13 bases, leaving 17 bases between the germline ends. Germline CDR1 is WNHNN and CDR2 is SYGVQD (reference sequence).

This clonotype was found a few times. The V call is TRBV28, the J call TRBJ2-4; the match to TRBD1 covers 7 bases. The J call is in doubt because the DNA end fits TRBJ2-7 better. CDR1 is MDHEN and CDR2 is SYDVKM in the germline V gene. The CDR3 extends over 16 amino acids. The CDR3 DNA sequence: TGTGCCAGCAGTTCCGACCGGGACAGCAACCCTTACGAGCAGTACTTC. This sequence encodes CASSSDRDSNPYEQYF.

The rearrangement links TRBV10-3 to TRBJ2-1; TRBD2 matches at 11 bases. J was trimmed by 10 bases and V by 7 bases; bases with no gene match: 9. The CDR3 sequence is 14 residues long. Per germline, CDR1 ENHRY and CDR2 SYGVKD. CDR3 protein: CAITDSGGAYEQFF. The CDR3, as DNA: TGTGCCATCACCGATAGCGGGGGGGCCTACGAGCAGTTCTTC.

The CDR3 protein is CARRRTSGVVSTDTQYF. CDR3 coding DNA: TGCGCCAGACGACGGACTAGCGGGGTCGTCAGCACAGATACGCAGTATTTT. This chain links TRBV5-1 with TRBJ2-3, with TRBD2 identical over 12 bases. Germline V gene data show CDR1 as SGHRS and CDR2 as YFSETQ. The CDR3 extends over 17 amino acids. With V trimmed by 8 bases and J by 0 bases, 10 bases remained unmatched.

In its sample, this clonotype was seen once. At one boundary the junction diverges from the germline segment, which might be a read error. This rearrangement joins TRBV18 to TRBJ2-7; TRBD2 is a possible D gene (5 bases). TRBJ2-5 matches the DNA end more closely, so the J call is doubtful. The CDR3 is made up of 14 amino acids. Germline CDR1 KGHSH, CDR2 LQKENI. CDR3 DNA sequence: TGTACCAGCTCACCAAACAGAGCGGATCAGACCCAGTACTTC. This translates into CTSSPNRADQTQYF.

This chain's CDR3 is CASSFAGTGSYEQYF. The CDR3 DNA reads TGTGCCAGCAGCTTCGCCGGGACGGGTTCCTACGAGCAGTACTTC. The rearrangement links TRBV5-5 to TRBJ2-7; either TRBD1 or TRBD2 may supply D (5 bases each). CDR3 size: 15 residues. Deletions cut 2 bases from V and 1 base from J, with 13 bases between. CDR1 SGHKS and CDR2 YYEKEE come from the germline V gene (reference sequence). Full variable domain (missing parts from reference TRBV5-5 and TRBJ2-7): DAGVTQSPTHLIKTRGQQVTLRCSPISGHKSVSWYQQVLGQGPQFIFQYYEKEERGRGNFPDRFSARQFPNYSSELNVNALLLGDSALYLCASSFAGTGSYEQYFGPGTRLTVT.

This clonotype has just a few counts. The chain uses TRBV7-9 and TRBJ2-3; tentative D call: TRBD1 (5 bases). Trimming took 3 bases from V and 4 from J, leaving 14 bases between them. Germline loops: CDR1 SEHNR, CDR2 FQNEAQ (reference sequence). CDR3 length: 15 amino acids. CDR3 amino acids: CASSFRAGKADTQYF. The CDR3 region has the DNA TGTGCCAGCAGCTTCAGGGCAGGGAAGGCAGATACGCAGTATTTT.

The sample holds a few counts of this clonotype. The V call is TRBV29-1, the J call TRBJ2-1, with D maybe TRBD1 (5 bases). The germline gives CDR1 SQVTM, CDR2 ANQGSEA. The V and J ends lost 5 bases and 3 bases respectively, with 8 bases between them. The CDR3 sequence is 12 residues long. CDR3 region: CSVRTSYNEQFF. The CDR3 DNA follows: TGCAGCGTTAGGACAAGCTACAATGAGCAGTTCTTC.

V usage is TRBV7-6 and J usage is TRBJ1-2; 9 bases fit TRBD1. The CDR3 has 13 residues. Per the germline V gene, CDR1 is SGHVS and CDR2 is FNYEAQ. The V and J ends lost 5 bases and 7 bases, in that order; junction bases with no gene match: 5. CDR3 in DNA: TGTGCCAGCAGCCGGACAGGGGTCCGTGGCTACACCTTC. Protein product: CASSRTGVRGYTF.

This sequence joins TRBV4-2 and TRBJ1-5; no clear D gene. The CDR3 extends over 17 amino acids. V gave up 0 bases and J gave up 0 bases, with 12 bases separating them. CDR1 and CDR2 from the germline V gene are LGHNA and YNFKEQ. The CDR3 loop reads CASSQDRAGVSNQPQHF. CDR3 bases: TGTGCCAGCAGCCAAGATCGGGCAGGAGTTAGCAATCAGCCCCAGCATTTT.

V gene TRBV7-2 combines with J gene TRBJ2-1, with TRBD2 matching over 8 bases. Per germline, CDR1 SGHTA and CDR2 FQGNSA. Trimming removed 2 bases from V and 7 bases from J; junction bases left unmatched: 7. The CDR3 consists of 15 residues. CDR3 sequence (DNA): TGTGCCAGCAGCTTACCTCGGGGGGGCCGGAATGAGCAGTTCTTC. Translated, it gives CASSLPRGGRNEQFF.

The chain links TRBV7-2 to TRBJ1-2, with D hard to call. CDR3 length: 12 residues. Germline V gene data show CDR1 as SGHTA and CDR2 as FQGNSA. V dropped 5 bases and J dropped 11 bases, with 15 bases sitting between them. The CDR3 is CASSPRTAEYTF. The CDR3 DNA is TGTGCCAGCAGCCCTAGGACCGCGGAGTACACCTTC. Full variable domain (outside the CDR3, taken from reference TRBV7-2 and TRBJ1-2): GAGVSQSPSNKVTEKGKDVELRCDPISGHTALYWYRQSLGQGLEFLIYFQGNSAPDKSGLPSDRFSAERTGGSVSTLTIQRTQQEDSAVYLCASSPRTAEYTFGSGTRLTVV.

This clonotype was counted between two and nine times. The chain uses TRBV9 and TRBJ2-1; D could derive from TRBD1 or TRBD2 (6 bases each). The CDR3 spans 14 residues. The germline V gene encodes CDR1 SGDLS and CDR2 YYNGEE. Deletions cut 2 bases from V and 4 bases from J, with 10 bases between. The CDR3 loop reads CASSVGGLYNEQFF. The CDR3 nucleotides read TGTGCCAGCAGCGTCGGGGGCCTATACAATGAGCAGTTCTTC.

The V gene is TRBV7-2, the J gene TRBJ2-1; 12 nucleotides match TRBD1. V shed 4 bases, J shed 8 bases, and the junction held 9 bases outside the gene matches. Per germline, CDR1 SGHTA and CDR2 FQGNSA. The CDR3 has 16 amino acids. This CDR3 reads CASSSWDRGRLDEQFF. The CDR3 DNA reads as TGTGCCAGCAGCTCTTGGGACAGGGGGCGATTAGATGAGCAGTTCTTC.